A selection of T cell receptor beta chains follows, all from one sample in a study of CD8 T cells in Susac syndrome. A single record per CDR3 protein comes from TCRdb applying MiXCR to the immunoSEQ multiplex PCR reads. The sample shows 120,000 or so distinct CDR3 sequences, around 92% of them seen only once. The sequenced material came from CD4+ T cells from PBMCs. These receptors all come from a human donor with multiple sclerosis. CDR3s include the opening cysteine and the closing phenylalanine or tryptophan. D genes are given only for firm matches. Expanded clones are given a class, and other clones once, few, many or no size at all.

clone size | D gene | J gene | V gene | CDR3 DNA | CDR3 protein
NA | NA | TRBJ1-1 | TRBV5-1 | TGCGCCAGCAGCTTGTCAGGGGATAGGACTGAAGCTTTCTTT | CASSLSGDRTEAFF
NA | TRBD2 | TRBJ2-5 | TRBV6-2/TRBV6-3 | TGTGCCAGCAGTTCCGGGACTAGTGGGGAGACCCAGTACTTC | CASSSGTSGETQYF
NA | NA | TRBJ2-7 | TRBV4-2 | TGTGCCAGCAGCCAAGTCCGACGGGAGTCCTACGAGCAGTACTTC | CASSQVRRESYEQYF
few | NA | TRBJ1-2 | TRBV30 | TGTGCCTGGAGTAACCGCTGGGGCAGTAACTATGGCTACACCTTC | CAWSNRWGSNYGYTF
NA | TRBD2 | TRBJ2-1 | TRBV7-8 | TGTGCCAGCAGCCCCCGGGGGGGCATCAATGAGCAGTTCTTC | CASSPRGGINEQFF
NA | NA | TRBJ2-6 | TRBV5-1 | TGCGCCAGCAGCCCCCCCGAGACTGGGGCCAACGTCCTGACTTTC | CASSPPETGANVLTF
few | NA | TRBJ2-2 | TRBV6-6 | TGTGCCAGCAGTTTACGGGGCGGCACCGGGGAGCTGTTTTTT | CASSLRGGTGELFF
NA | NA | TRBJ1-1 | TRBV30 | TGTGCCTGGAGTTTCCTATTGAACACTGAAGCTTTCTTT | CAWSFLLNTEAFF
NA | NA | TRBJ1-4 | TRBV4-3 | TGCGCCAGCAGCCACGGGGGAACTAATGAAAAACTGTTTTTT | CASSHGGTNEKLFF
once | NA | TRBJ1-5 | TRBV5-6 | TGTGCCAGCAGCTCCAACCTGCAGAGCCTCAATGGAGCCCAGCATTTT | CASSSNLQSLNGAQHF
once | NA | TRBJ2-3 | TRBV20-1 | TGCAGTGCCATCTCACAGGCCGCTTACACAGATACGCAGTATTTT | CSAISQAAYTDTQYF
NA | NA | TRBJ2-4 | TRBV2 | TGTGCCAGCAGTAGGATCCTAGCCAAAAACATTCAGTACTTC | CASSRILAKNIQYF
NA | NA | TRBJ1-2 | TRBV5-1 | TGCGCCAGCAGTTCTGGGGGACCCTATGGCTACACCTTC | CASSSGGPYGYTF
NA | NA | TRBJ2-2 | TRBV9 | TGTGCCAGCAGCCCCACCATGGCGAACACCGGGGAGCTGTTTTTT | CASSPTMANTGELFF
NA | NA | TRBJ1-4 | TRBV14 | TGTGCCAGCAGCCGAGCGGACTTCGGTGAAAAACTGTTTTTT | CASSRADFGEKLFF
NA | NA | TRBJ2-1 | TRBV5-4 | TGTGCCAGCAGCTCCTCTGGTCCGTACAATGAGCAGTTCTTC | CASSSSGPYNEQFF
NA | NA | TRBJ2-3 | TRBV13 | TGTGCCAGCAGCTTAGGTGCTTTCACAGATACGCAGTATTTT | CASSLGAFTDTQYF
NA | NA | TRBJ2-5 | TRBV3-1 | TGTGCCAGCAGCCAAGAAGCTCTAATCGGAGAGACCCAGTACTTC | CASSQEALIGETQYF
NA | TRBD1 | TRBJ1-1 | TRBV3-1 | TGTGCCAGCAGCCCACTCACAGGGGCGAACACTGAAGCTTTCTTT | CASSPLTGANTEAFF
NA | NA | TRBJ2-4 | TRBV5-4 | TGTGCCAGCAGCGAACCTGGCGGGTCCAAAAACATTCAGTACTTC | CASSEPGGSKNIQYF
NA | NA | TRBJ2-7 | TRBV7-3 | TGTGCCAGCAGTCCCTACCCGGGGTACGAGCAGTACTTC | CASSPYPGYEQYF
NA | TRBD1 | TRBJ2-7 | TRBV3-1 | TGTGCCAGCAGCGCCCGGACAGGGTCGAGTGAGCAGTACTTC | CASSARTGSSEQYF
NA | TRBD2 | TRBJ2-7 | TRBV20-1 | TGCAGTGCTAGACCTCGACTAGCGGGGGGGCCCTACGAGCAGTACTTC | CSARPRLAGGPYEQYF
few | NA | TRBJ2-7 | TRBV5-6 | TGTGCCAGCACCTCAAACCGGGGCCACGAGCAGTACTTC | CASTSNRGHEQYF
NA | NA | TRBJ1-4 | TRBV2 | TGTGCCAGCAGTGTCCAGGGGACTAATGAAAAACTGTTTTTT | CASSVQGTNEKLFF
NA | NA | TRBJ1-2 | TRBV7-8 | TGTGCCAGCAGCTTGAATGGCATTAATGGCTACACCTTC | CASSLNGINGYTF
NA | NA | TRBJ2-3 | TRBV5-1 | TGCGCCAGCAGCTCCGGCGTGGCGACCCAAGGGGAGCAGTATTTT | CASSSGVATQGEQYF
NA | NA | TRBJ2-7 | TRBV7-9 | TGTGCCAGCAACCTTCTCACGGTCTGGGACGAGCAGTACTTC | CASNLLTVWDEQYF
NA | TRBD2 | TRBJ2-4 | TRBV5-4 | TGTGCCAGCAGCTTGGGGACTAGCGGGGGGGCGGCCAAAAACATTCAGTACTTC | CASSLGTSGGAAKNIQYF
NA | NA | TRBJ2-7 | TRBV23-1 | TGCGCCGGCAGTTCATCAGCGGACCCATCGACCTACGAGCAGTACTTC | CAGSSSADPSTYEQYF
NA | NA | TRBJ2-3 | TRBV4-2 | TGTGCCAGCAGCCCCGACGCGGGGCACAGCACAGATACGCAGTATTTT | CASSPDAGHSTDTQYF
NA | NA | TRBJ1-5 | TRBV28 | TGTGCCAGCATAAGGCATGGGGATCAGCCCCAGCATTTT | CASIRHGDQPQHF
NA | NA | TRBJ1-6 | TRBV2 | TGTGCCAGCAGTGAAGGAGTAGCCCTCCACTTT | CASSEGVALHF
few | TRBD1 | TRBJ1-2 | TRBV18 | TGTGCCAGCTCATCACAGGGGGCAGGAGGCTACACCTTC | CASSSQGAGGYTF
once | NA | TRBJ1-1 | TRBV4-1 | TGCGCCAGCAGGAACAGAGCGCTGAACACTGAAGCTTTCTTT | CASRNRALNTEAFF
NA | NA | TRBJ2-2 | TRBV20-1 | TGCAGTGCTAGAGAAGGGGTCGGGGAGCTGTTTTTT | CSAREGVGELFF
once | NA | TRBJ2-7 | TRBV28 | TGTGCCAGCAGAGGGCCCGGGGGAACCTACGAGCAGTACTTC | CASRGPGGTYEQYF
NA | TRBD1 | TRBJ2-5 | TRBV20-1 | TGCAGTGCTTTGAGGGGCAGGGGGGAGACCCAGTACTTC | CSALRGRGETQYF
NA | NA | TRBJ1-4 | TRBV27 | TGTGCCAGCAGTCCAAGAGTCTTCGAAAAACTGTTTTTT | CASSPRVFEKLFF
NA | NA | TRBJ1-1 | TRBV12-3/TRBV12-4 | TGTGCCAGCAGAAATGGACGGGAGAACACTGAAGCTTTCTTT | CASRNGRENTEAFF
NA | TRBD2 | TRBJ2-1 | TRBV5-1 | TGCGCCAGCAGCTCCCGGGGGGGCCGCAGGGATGAGCAGTTCTTC | CASSSRGGRRDEQFF
NA | NA | TRBJ2-1 | TRBV19 | TGTGCCAGTAGTATGAACCAGCGCTCCTACAATGAGCAGTTCTTC | CASSMNQRSYNEQFF
NA | NA | TRBJ1-1 | TRBV30 | TGTGCCTGGAGTGGACTGTTGAACACTGAAGCTTTCTTT | CAWSGLLNTEAFF